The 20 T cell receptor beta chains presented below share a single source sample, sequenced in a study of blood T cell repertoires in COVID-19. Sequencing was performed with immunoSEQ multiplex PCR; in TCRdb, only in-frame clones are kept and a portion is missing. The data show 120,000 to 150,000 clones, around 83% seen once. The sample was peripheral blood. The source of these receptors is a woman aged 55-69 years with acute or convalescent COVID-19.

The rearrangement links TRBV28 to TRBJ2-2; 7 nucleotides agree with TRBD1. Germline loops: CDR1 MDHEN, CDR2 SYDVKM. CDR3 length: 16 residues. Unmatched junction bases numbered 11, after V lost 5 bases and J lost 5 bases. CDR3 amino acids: CASSILGGGLTGELFF. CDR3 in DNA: TGTGCCAGCAGTATCCTAGGGGGCGGGTTAACCGGGGAGCTGTTTTTT.

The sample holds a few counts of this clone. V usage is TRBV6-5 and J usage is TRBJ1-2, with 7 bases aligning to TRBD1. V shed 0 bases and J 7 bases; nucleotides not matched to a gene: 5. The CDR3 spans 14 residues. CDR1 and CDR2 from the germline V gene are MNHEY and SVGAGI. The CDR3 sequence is CASSYSGRGIGYTF. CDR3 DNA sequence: TGTGCCAGCAGTTACTCGGGCAGGGGGATTGGCTACACCTTC.

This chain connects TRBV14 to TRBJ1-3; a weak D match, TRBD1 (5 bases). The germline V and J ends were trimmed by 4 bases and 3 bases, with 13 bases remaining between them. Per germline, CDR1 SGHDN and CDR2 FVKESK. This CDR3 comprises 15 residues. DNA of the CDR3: TGTGCCAGCAGCCCCCCCCTCAGGGTTGGAAACACCATATATTTT. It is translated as CASSPPLRVGNTIYF. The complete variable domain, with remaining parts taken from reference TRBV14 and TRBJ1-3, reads EAGVTQFPSHSVIEKGQTVTLRCDPISGHDNLYWYRRVMGKEIKFLLHFVKESKQDESGMPNNRFLAERTGGTYSTLKVQPAELEDSGVYFCASSPPLRVGNTIYFGEGSWLTVV.

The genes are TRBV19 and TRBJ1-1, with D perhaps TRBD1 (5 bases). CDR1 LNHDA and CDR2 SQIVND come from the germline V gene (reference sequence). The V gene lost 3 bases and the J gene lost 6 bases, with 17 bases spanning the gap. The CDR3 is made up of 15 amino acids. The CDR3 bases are TGTGCCAGTAGTATCTCATTTTCAGGGAATGCTGAAGCTTTCTTT. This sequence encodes CASSISFSGNAEAFF.

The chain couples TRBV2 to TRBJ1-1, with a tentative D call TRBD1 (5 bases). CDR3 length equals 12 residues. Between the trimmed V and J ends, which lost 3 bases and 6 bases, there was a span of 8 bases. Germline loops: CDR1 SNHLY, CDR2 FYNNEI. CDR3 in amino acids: CASSERGPEAFF. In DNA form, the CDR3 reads TGTGCCAGCAGTGAGCGGGGACCTGAAGCTTTCTTT. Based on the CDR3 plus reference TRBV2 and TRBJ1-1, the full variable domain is EPEVTQTPSHQVTQMGQEVILRCVPISNHLYFYWYRQILGQKVEFLVSFYNNEISEKSEIFDDQFSVERPDGSNFTLKIRSTKLEDSAMYFCASSERGPEAFFGQGTRLTVV.

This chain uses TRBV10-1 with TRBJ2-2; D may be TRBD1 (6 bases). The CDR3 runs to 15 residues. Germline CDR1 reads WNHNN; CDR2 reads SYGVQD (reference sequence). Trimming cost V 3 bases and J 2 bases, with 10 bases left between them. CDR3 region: CASSDPGANTGELFF. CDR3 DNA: TGCGCCAGCAGTGACCCAGGGGCAAACACCGGGGAGCTGTTTTTT.

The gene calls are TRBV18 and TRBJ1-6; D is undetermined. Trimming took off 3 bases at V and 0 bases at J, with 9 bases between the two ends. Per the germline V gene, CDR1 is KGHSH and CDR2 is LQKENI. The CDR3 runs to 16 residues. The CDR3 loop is CASSPSVSSYNSPLHF. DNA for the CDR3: TGTGCCAGCTCACCTTCGGTAAGCTCCTATAATTCACCCCTCCACTTT.

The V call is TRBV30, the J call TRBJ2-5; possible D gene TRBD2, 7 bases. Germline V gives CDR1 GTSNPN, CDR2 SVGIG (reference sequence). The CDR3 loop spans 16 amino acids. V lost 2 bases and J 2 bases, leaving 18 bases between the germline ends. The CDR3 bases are TGTGCCTGGAGTCCCCCATGGGGGGGCCATCAAGAGACCCAGTACTTC. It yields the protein CAWSPPWGGHQETQYF.

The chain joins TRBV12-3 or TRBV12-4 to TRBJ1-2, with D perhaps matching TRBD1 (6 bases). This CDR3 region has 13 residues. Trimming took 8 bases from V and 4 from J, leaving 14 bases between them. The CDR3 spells CASATGSGYGYTF. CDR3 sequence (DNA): TGTGCCAGCGCTACAGGGTCTGGCTATGGCTACACCTTC.

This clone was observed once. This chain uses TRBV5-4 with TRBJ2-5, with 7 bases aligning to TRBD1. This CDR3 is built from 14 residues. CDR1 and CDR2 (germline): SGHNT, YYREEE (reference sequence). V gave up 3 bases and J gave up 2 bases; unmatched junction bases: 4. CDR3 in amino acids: CASSSGQAQETQYF. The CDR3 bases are TGTGCCAGCAGCTCAGGACAGGCACAAGAGACCCAGTACTTC.

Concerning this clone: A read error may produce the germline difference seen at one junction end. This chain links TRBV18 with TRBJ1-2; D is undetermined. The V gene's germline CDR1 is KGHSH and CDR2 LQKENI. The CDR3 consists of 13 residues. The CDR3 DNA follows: TGTGCCAGCTCACCAGTTGAGCGGAATCCTTTCTTCTTC. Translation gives CASSPVERNPFFF.

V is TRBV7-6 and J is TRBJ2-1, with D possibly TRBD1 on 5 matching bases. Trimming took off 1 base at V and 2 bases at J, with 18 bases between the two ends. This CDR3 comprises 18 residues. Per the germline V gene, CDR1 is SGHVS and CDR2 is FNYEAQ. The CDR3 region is CASSLGSQGAGPYNEQFF. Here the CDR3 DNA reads TGTGCCAGCAGCTTAGGTAGCCAAGGGGCTGGGCCCTACAATGAGCAGTTCTTC.

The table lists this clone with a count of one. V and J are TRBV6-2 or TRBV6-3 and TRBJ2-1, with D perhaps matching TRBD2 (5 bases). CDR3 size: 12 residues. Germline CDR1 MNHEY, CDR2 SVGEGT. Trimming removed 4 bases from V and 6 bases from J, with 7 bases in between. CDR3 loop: CASSSGVNEQFF. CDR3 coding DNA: TGTGCCAGCAGTTCCGGGGTCAATGAGCAGTTCTTC.

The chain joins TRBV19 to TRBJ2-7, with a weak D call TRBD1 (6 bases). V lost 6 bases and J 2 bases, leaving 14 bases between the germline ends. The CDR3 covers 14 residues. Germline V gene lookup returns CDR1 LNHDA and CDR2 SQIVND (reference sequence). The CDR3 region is CASRSQGSAYEQYF. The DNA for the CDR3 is TGTGCCAGTAGATCACAGGGTTCGGCCTACGAGCAGTACTTC.

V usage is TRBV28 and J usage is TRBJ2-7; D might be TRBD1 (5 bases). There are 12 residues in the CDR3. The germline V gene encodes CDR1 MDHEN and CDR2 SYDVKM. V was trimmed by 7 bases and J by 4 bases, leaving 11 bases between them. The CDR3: CASISTGYEQYF. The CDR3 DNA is TGTGCCAGCATCTCAACAGGTTACGAGCAGTACTTC.

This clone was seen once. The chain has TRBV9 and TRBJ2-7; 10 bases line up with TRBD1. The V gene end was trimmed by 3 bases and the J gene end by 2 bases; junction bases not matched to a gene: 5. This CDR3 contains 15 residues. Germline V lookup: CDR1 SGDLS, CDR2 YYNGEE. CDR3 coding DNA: TGTGCCAGCAGCGCCCGGGACAGGGGACCCTACGAGCAGTACTTC. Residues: CASSARDRGPYEQYF.

DNA of the CDR3: TGTGCCAGCAGTCTCCGACTGATCCCGGAGACCCAGTACTTC. Amino acids: CASSLRLIPETQYF. The genes are TRBV6-2 or TRBV6-3 and TRBJ2-5; D gene unclear. With 5 bases removed from V and 5 bases from J, the gap between germline ends came to 15 bases. Germline loops: CDR1 MNHEY, CDR2 SVGEGT. This CDR3 comprises 14 residues.

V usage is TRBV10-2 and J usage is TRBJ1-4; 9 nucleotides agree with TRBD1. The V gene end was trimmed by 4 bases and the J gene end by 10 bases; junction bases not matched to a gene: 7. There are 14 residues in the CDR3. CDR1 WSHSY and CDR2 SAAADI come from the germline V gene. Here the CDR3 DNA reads TGCGCCAGCAGTGTGGGACAGGGAGTAGGAAAACTGTTTTTT. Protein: CASSVGQGVGKLFF.

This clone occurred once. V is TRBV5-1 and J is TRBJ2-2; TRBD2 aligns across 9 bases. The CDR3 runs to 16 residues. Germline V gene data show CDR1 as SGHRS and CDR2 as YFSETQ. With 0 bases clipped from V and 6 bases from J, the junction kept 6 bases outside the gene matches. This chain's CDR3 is CASSLDASGAAGELFF. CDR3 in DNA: TGCGCCAGCAGCTTGGACGCTAGCGGGGCTGCCGGGGAGCTGTTTTTT.

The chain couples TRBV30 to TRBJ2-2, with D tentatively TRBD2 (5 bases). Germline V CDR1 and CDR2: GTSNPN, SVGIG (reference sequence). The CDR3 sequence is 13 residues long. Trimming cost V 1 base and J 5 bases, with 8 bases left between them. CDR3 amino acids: CAWSATTTGELFF. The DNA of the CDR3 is TGTGCCTGGAGTGCGACTACTACCGGGGAGCTGTTTTTT.